A single sample gave rise to the 31 T cell receptor beta chains below, sequenced in a study of T cell changes during pregnancy in multiple sclerosis. Assay: immunoSEQ multiplex PCR; the TCRdb copy retains only in-frame clones and omits some. The repertoire holds 40,000 to 55,000 clones, with more than 80% as singletons. The sequences come from CD4+ T cells from peripheral blood mononuclear cells, collected before pregnancy. These receptors were obtained from a female donor with multiple sclerosis, enrolled in a pregnancy study.

The J gene is TRBJ2-1, the V gene TRBV14; TRBD1 matches at 12 bases. This CDR3 has 16 residues. Germline V gene lookup returns CDR1 SGHDN and CDR2 FVKESK. V gave up 2 bases and J gave up 12 bases; unmatched junction bases: 11. DNA for the CDR3: TGTGCCAGCAGCCAATTGTCGGGACAGGGGGCTCCGAGGCAGTTCTTC. Its protein is CASSQLSGQGAPRQFF.

This rearrangement joins TRBV18 to TRBJ2-6; the match to TRBD1 covers 11 bases. There are 18 residues in the CDR3. V lost 1 base, J lost 3 bases, and 5 bases stayed unmatched. CDR1 and CDR2 from the germline V gene are KGHSH and LQKENI. CDR3 sequence: CASSPLTGQGVGANVLTF. The CDR3 DNA reads TGTGCCAGCTCACCACTCACGGGACAGGGGGTTGGGGCCAACGTCCTGACTTTC.

This clone was detected only once. The rearrangement uses TRBV5-1 and TRBJ2-3, with 9 bases matching TRBD1. The ends lost 3 bases at V and 0 bases at J; junction bases unmatched: 8. Germline V lookup: CDR1 SGHRS, CDR2 YFSETQ. This CDR3 is built from 17 residues. This CDR3 is CASSYNPGQGSTDTQYF. DNA of the CDR3: TGCGCCAGCAGCTATAATCCGGGACAGGGAAGCACAGATACGCAGTATTTT.

V usage is TRBV29-1 and J usage is TRBJ1-1; D gene unclear. The ends were cut back, 4 bases at V and 6 bases at J, with 9 bases in the middle. The CDR3 is made up of 11 amino acids. Germline V gene lookup returns CDR1 SQVTM and CDR2 ANQGSEA. The CDR3 loop is CSVGGGAEAFF. The CDR3 DNA is TGCAGCGTTGGGGGAGGCGCTGAAGCTTTCTTT.

The CDR3 region has the DNA TGTGCCAGCAGTGAAGACAGAACAACTAATGAAAAACTGTTTTTT. Encoded protein: CASSEDRTTNEKLFF. The chain recombines TRBV2 with TRBJ1-4, with D unclear. CDR1 is SNHLY, CDR2 FYNNEI, per germline. The CDR3 is 15 amino acids. Trimming took 1 base from V and 0 from J, leaving 6 bases between them. Filled out from reference TRBV2 and TRBJ1-4, the complete variable domain reads EPEVTQTPSHQVTQMGQEVILRCVPISNHLYFYWYRQILGQKVEFLVSFYNNEISEKSEIFDDQFSVERPDGSNFTLKIRSTKLEDSAMYFCASSEDRTTNEKLFFGSGTQLSVL.

The chain couples TRBV5-1 to TRBJ2-3; 11 bases fit TRBD2. Germline V gene data show CDR1 as SGHRS and CDR2 as YFSETQ. The CDR3 has 19 amino acids. With V trimmed by 3 bases and J by 2 bases, 14 bases remained unmatched. The CDR3 region has the DNA TGCGCCAGCAGCTCCAAAGACTCACTAGCGGGAGCTATCACAGATACGCAGTATTTT. It encodes CASSSKDSLAGAITDTQYF.

The chain links TRBV7-9 to TRBJ2-1, with D unclear. Trimming took 5 bases from V and 2 from J, leaving 13 bases between them. This CDR3 has 15 amino acids. CDR1 and CDR2 (germline): SEHNR, FQNEAQ (reference sequence). The CDR3, as DNA: TGTGCCAGCAGCCCCTCCTGGGCCCCCTACAATGAGCAGTTCTTC. As protein: CASSPSWAPYNEQFF.

V gene TRBV4-3 combines with J gene TRBJ2-5, with a weak D call TRBD2 (5 bases). This CDR3 is 16 amino acids long. Germline CDR1 reads LGHNA; CDR2 reads YSLEER. Trimming shortened V by 0 bases and J by 2 bases, and 13 bases separated the two germline ends. This chain's CDR3 is CASSQDWGAVQETQYF. In nucleotides, the CDR3 is TGCGCCAGCAGCCAAGATTGGGGAGCGGTTCAAGAGACCCAGTACTTC.

The chain's CDR3 is CASSSPSGQGYEKLFF. CDR3 nucleotide sequence: TGTGCCAGCAGTTCTCCATCTGGACAGGGTTATGAAAAACTGTTTTTT. The chain combines TRBV6-5 with TRBJ1-4; 8 bases line up with TRBD1. The CDR3 loop spans 16 amino acids. J lost 6 bases, V lost 4 bases, and 10 bases had no gene match. Germline lookup yields CDR1 MNHEY and CDR2 SVGAGI.

The chain employs TRBV25-1 and TRBJ1-5; no clear D. Trimming shortened V by 2 bases and J by 7 bases, and 15 bases separated the two germline ends. The CDR3 is 15 residues long. Germline V gene sequence: CDR1 MGHDK, CDR2 SYGVNS. The CDR3 sequence: CASSEGGGRWQPQHF. The CDR3 nucleotides read TGTGCCAGCAGTGAAGGAGGAGGGCGGTGGCAGCCCCAGCATTTT.

J is TRBJ2-5 and V is TRBV29-1; TRBD1 agrees at 7 bases. This CDR3 has 14 residues. Germline V gene lookup returns CDR1 SQVTM and CDR2 ANQGSEA. J lost 4 bases, V lost 3 bases, and 8 bases had no gene match. The DNA of the CDR3 is TGCAGCGTTGATGGGCTGAACAGGGGAGAGACCCAGTACTTC. Protein sequence: CSVDGLNRGETQYF.

The chain is built from TRBV5-1 and TRBJ1-1, with TRBD1 matching over 9 bases. Germline V gene lookup returns CDR1 SGHRS and CDR2 YFSETQ. V was clipped by 0 bases and J by 4 bases; unmatched bases: 13. CDR3 length equals 18 residues. This CDR3 reads CASSLGGQGAGRSTEAFF. The CDR3 DNA follows: TGCGCCAGCAGCTTGGGGGGACAGGGAGCGGGTCGTAGCACTGAAGCTTTCTTT.

V is TRBV5-4 and J is TRBJ1-3; a weak D match, TRBD1 (6 bases). Trimming left V 3 bases short and J 0 bases short, with 13 bases between. The length of the CDR3 is 16 residues. CDR1 and CDR2 (germline): SGHNT, YYREEE (reference sequence). The CDR3 loop is CASSSSGARSGNTIYF. The CDR3, as DNA: TGTGCCAGCAGCTCTTCAGGGGCCCGCTCTGGAAACACCATATATTTT.

The chain combines TRBV5-1 with TRBJ1-5, with TRBD1 identical over 9 bases. Losses at the gene ends were 3 bases for V and 9 bases for J; bases not matched to a gene: 7. The CDR3 is made up of 14 amino acids. CDR1 and CDR2 from the germline V gene are SGHRS and YFSETQ. The CDR3 reads CASSSGQGRGPQHF. CDR3 nucleotides: TGCGCCAGCAGCTCGGGACAGGGCCGGGGGCCCCAGCATTTT. Complete variable domain (other parts from reference TRBV5-1 and TRBJ1-5): KAGVTQTPRYLIKTRGQQVTLSCSPISGHRSVSWYQQTPGQGLQFLFEYFSETQRNKGNFPGRFSGRQFSNSRSEMNVSTLELGDSALYLCASSSGQGRGPQHFGDGTRLSIL.

The chain carries TRBV10-2 and TRBJ1-5; 7 positions match TRBD1. Trimming removed 6 bases from V and 6 bases from J; junction bases left unmatched: 8. Germline loops: CDR1 WSHSY, CDR2 SAAADI. The CDR3 extends over 14 amino acids. CDR3 loop: CASRTGQKGQPQHF. The CDR3, as DNA: TGCGCCAGCAGAACGGGACAGAAAGGTCAGCCCCAGCATTTT.

This chain links TRBV5-1 with TRBJ2-3; a possible D gene is TRBD2 (5 bases). The V end lost 2 bases, the J end lost 2 bases, and 15 bases lay between the germline ends. The CDR3 has 16 residues. Germline V gene lookup returns CDR1 SGHRS and CDR2 YFSETQ. In DNA, the CDR3 is TGCGCCAGCAGCTTATGGGTTACTAGAGTCACAGATACGCAGTATTTT. Its translation is CASSLWVTRVTDTQYF.

V gene TRBV19 combines with J gene TRBJ1-1; 8 nucleotides agree with TRBD1. CDR3 length: 16 residues. Per germline, CDR1 LNHDA and CDR2 SQIVND (reference sequence). The trim removed 3 bases at V and 1 base at J, leaving 7 bases unmatched. CDR3: CASSIGRGHTNTEAFF. In nucleotides, the CDR3 is TGTGCCAGTAGTATCGGCAGGGGGCATACGAACACTGAAGCTTTCTTT.

The J gene is TRBJ2-7, the V gene TRBV7-2, with 8 bases identical to TRBD1. In germline, CDR1 is SGHTA, CDR2 FQGNSA. The CDR3 runs to 12 residues. The V segment lost 9 bases and the J segment 3 bases; nucleotides outside the gene matches: 4. The CDR3 reads CASRTGNYEQYF. For the CDR3, the DNA is TGTGCCAGTAGGACAGGGAACTACGAGCAGTACTTC.

A single count supports this clone. This chain joins TRBV6-5 and TRBJ1-5; D ambiguous. The germline gives CDR1 MNHEY, CDR2 SVGAGI. This CDR3 region has 13 residues. Trimming shortened V by 5 bases and J by 2 bases, and 7 bases separated the two germline ends. CDR3 sequence reads: CASSTSGNQPQHF. CDR3 in DNA: TGTGCCAGCAGTACCTCGGGCAATCAGCCCCAGCATTTT.

The chain has TRBV14 and TRBJ2-7; TRBD2 agrees at 8 bases. CDR3 length equals 19 residues. From germline, CDR1 is SGHDN and CDR2 FVKESK. After removal of 1 base from V and 2 bases from J, the junction contained 16 bases not matched to a gene. CDR3: CASSQVFTSGRGRAYEQYF. DNA of the CDR3: TGTGCCAGCAGCCAAGTCTTTACCAGCGGGAGAGGGAGAGCCTACGAGCAGTACTTC.

Written as DNA, the CDR3 is TGTGCCAGCAGCTCAGGCGGGCAGACCGTCGCTTTCTTT. It is translated as CASSSGGQTVAFF. The chain carries TRBV5-5 and TRBJ1-1; D is ambiguous. Germline V lookup: CDR1 SGHKS, CDR2 YYEKEE (reference sequence). There are 13 residues in the CDR3. Trimming pared 3 bases from V and 11 bases from J, leaving 17 bases between.

V usage is TRBV19 and J usage is TRBJ1-2, with a possible D match to TRBD1 (5 bases). This CDR3 contains 15 residues. V dropped 6 bases and J dropped 6 bases, with 20 bases sitting between them. CDR1 and CDR2 (germline): LNHDA, SQIVND (reference sequence). The CDR3 DNA sequence: TGTGCCAGTAGCCAGCTCGGCGGGGCGCGAGATGGCTACACCTTC. It encodes CASSQLGGARDGYTF.

This chain links TRBV30 with TRBJ2-3; 8 nucleotides line up with TRBD1. Looked up from germline, CDR1 is GTSNPN and CDR2 is SVGIG (reference sequence). The length of the CDR3 is 17 residues. The ends lost 2 bases at V and 3 bases at J; junction bases unmatched: 13. CDR3 sequence: CAWSRAPLRGLTDTQYF. The DNA for the CDR3 is TGTGCCTGGAGTCGAGCCCCCCTCAGGGGGCTTACAGATACGCAGTATTTT.

The V call is TRBV4-1, the J call TRBJ1-1; possible D gene TRBD1, 6 bases. The CDR3 extends over 15 amino acids. Between the trimmed V and J ends, which lost 5 bases and 1 base, there was a span of 14 bases. Germline CDR1 reads MGHRA; CDR2 reads YSYEKL. Here the CDR3 reads CASSSRTAGNTEAFF. The CDR3 DNA is TGCGCCAGCAGCTCCCGGACAGCCGGGAACACTGAAGCTTTCTTT.

The chain joins TRBV6-6 to TRBJ1-2; D call uncertain. Germline V gene lookup returns CDR1 MNHNY and CDR2 SVGAGI (reference sequence). V lost 0 bases, J lost 3 bases, and 14 bases lay in between. CDR3 length: 16 amino acids. Written as DNA, the CDR3 is TGTGCCAGCAGTTACTCATCCCGCGACCGGGACTATGGCTACACCTTC. Its translation: CASSYSSRDRDYGYTF.

The chain joins TRBV7-9 to TRBJ2-2; 10 positions agree with TRBD2. Looked up from germline, CDR1 is SEHNR and CDR2 is FQNEAQ (reference sequence). Trimming took 4 bases from V and 9 from J; bases not matched to a gene: 8. This CDR3 contains 15 residues. The CDR3 bases are TGTGCCAGCAGCTCAGCGGGAGGGCCGGGATGGGAGCTGTTTTTT. Its protein is CASSSAGGPGWELFF.

This chain uses TRBV5-6 with TRBJ2-2, with 9 positions matching TRBD2. CDR3 length: 17 amino acids. V was pared by 4 bases and J by 4 bases, with 11 bases of the junction left unmatched. CDR1 is SGHDT, CDR2 YYEEEE, per germline. The chain's CDR3 is CASSPLWGRGGTGELFF. The CDR3 coding sequence is TGTGCCAGCAGCCCGCTTTGGGGGCGGGGGGGCACCGGGGAGCTGTTTTTT.

This clone appeared once. The chain recombines TRBV19 with TRBJ2-7; no definite D call. CDR1 and CDR2 (germline): LNHDA, SQIVND (reference sequence). V dropped 5 bases and J dropped 2 bases, with 13 bases sitting between them. The CDR3 consists of 14 residues. The CDR3 loop is CASSPDWLTYEQYF. The CDR3 DNA follows: TGTGCCAGTAGTCCAGACTGGTTAACCTACGAGCAGTACTTC. Supplemented by reference TRBV19 and TRBJ2-7, the full variable domain reads DGGITQSPKYLFRKEGQNVTLSCEQNLNHDAMYWYRQDPGQGLRLIYYSQIVNDFQKGDIAEGYSVSREKKESFPLTVTSAQKNPTAFYLCASSPDWLTYEQYFGPGTRLTVT.

The genes are TRBV18 and TRBJ2-3; 8 bases match TRBD2. Trimming cost V 1 base and J 6 bases; bases outside gene matches: 9. This CDR3 is built from 16 residues. The V gene's germline CDR1 is KGHSH and CDR2 LQKENI. CDR3 region: CASSPLTSGVSDTQYF. The CDR3 DNA sequence: TGTGCCAGCTCACCACTAACTAGCGGAGTCTCGGATACGCAGTATTTT.

The chain employs TRBV6-5 and TRBJ1-1; 7 bases map to TRBD1. The trim removed 7 bases at V and 5 bases at J, leaving 13 bases unmatched. CDR1 and CDR2 (germline): MNHEY, SVGAGI. The CDR3 sequence is 15 residues long. CDR3 in DNA: TGTGCCAGCATTCCTCCCAGACAGGGTCAAACTGAAGCTTTCTTT. It specifies CASIPPRQGQTEAFF.

The rearrangement joins TRBV6-5 to TRBJ2-7; 7 nucleotides line up with TRBD2. After removal of 2 bases from V and 1 base from J, the junction contained 2 bases not matched to a gene. The CDR3 runs 14 residues. The germline V gene encodes CDR1 MNHEY and CDR2 SVGAGI. The CDR3, as DNA: TGTGCCAGCAGTTACCTAGCGGATTCCTACGAGCAGTACTTC. Protein: CASSYLADSYEQYF.